The entry below describes one T cell receptor beta chain. Its antigen is currently unknown. This sample is part of a study of cytomegalovirus exposure and HLA in healthy donors. The study ran its PCR with 60 Vbeta and 13 Jbeta primers. Libraries were prepared by immunoSEQ multiplex PCR; TCRdb keeps only in-frame clonotypes and omits some of them. The sample includes about 200,000 clones, over 75% seen only once; the top ten take less than 3.5%. Findings of the study overall: Despite most TCR sequences being rare, some public TCRs occurred in many donors. Association with HLA alleles at 0.05 false discovery rate was found for some 18,000 TCR beta sequences in a later analysis.

Trimming removed 7 bases from V and 4 bases from J; junction bases left unmatched: 6. Germline V lookup: CDR1 LNHDA, CDR2 SQIVND (reference sequence). This CDR3 contains 15 residues. Sequencing was carried out using PBMCs. The receptor was isolated from a woman under 40 in good health and CMV-seronegative. V usage is TRBV19 and J usage is TRBJ2-1; 11 positions agree with TRBD2. CDR3 in amino acids: CASTTSGRSYNEQFF. The CDR3 DNA reads TGTGCCAGTACCACTAGCGGGAGATCTTACAATGAGCAGTTCTTC. Combining the CDR3 with reference TRBV19 and TRBJ2-1 gives the whole variable domain DGGITQSPKYLFRKEGQNVTLSCEQNLNHDAMYWYRQDPGQGLRLIYYSQIVNDFQKGDIAEGYSVSREKKESFPLTVTSAQKNPTAFYLCASTTSGRSYNEQFFGPGTRLTVL.